This T cell receptor beta chain was sequenced in a study of cytomegalovirus exposure and HLA in healthy donors. Study at large: Previous work identified 120 million or so unique TCR beta sequences from roughly 180 million T cells.

The germline V gene has CDR1 MGHRA and CDR2 YSYEKL. The CDR3 extends over 13 amino acids. V lost 2 bases, J lost 4 bases, and 0 bases stayed unmatched. Comments on this clone: Its antigen is unidentified.

The primer mix had 60 Vbeta and 13 Jbeta primers. Sequencing used immunoSEQ multiplex PCR; TCRdb keeps in-frame clones, though not all of them. Altogether about 130,000 clones are present, 76% being singletons, with the ten largest covering 3% to 3.5%. General observations from the study: The CMV antigen specificity of three CMV-associated chains was confirmed through in vitro analysis. Across donors, most TCRs were seen rarely, yet some public ones were widespread.

The sample consisted of PBMCs. The genes are TRBV4-1 and TRBJ2-5; TRBD2 aligns across 8 bases. This clonotype was obtained from a man between 40 and 49 years old in good health and CMV-seronegative. The CDR3 loop reads CASSQLAGETQYF. The CDR3 DNA reads TGCGCCAGCAGCCAACTAGCGGGAGAGACCCAGTACTTC.